This T cell receptor (beta chain) is from a study of shared clonotypes between healthy human individuals. The repertoire was sequenced with immunoSEQ multiplex PCR; TCRdb's copy has only in-frame clones and lacks some. Of a few hundred thousand clones in the sample, 70% to 85% were seen once. CDR3 length: 14 residues. V lost 0 bases and J lost 0, with 0 bases in between. Germline CDR1 is KGHSH and CDR2 is LQKENI. General study findings and limits: Only blood samples were collected, and tissue repertoires likely differ.

In the case of this clone: The target antigen is unknown. Distinct nucleotide sequences in the sample also encode this CDR3.

The sequence came from a woman aged 40 to 49 in good health. Some clones in this sample may be carry-over from other donors' samples. The material sequenced was PBMCs. The genes are TRBV18 and TRBJ2-6, with D hard to call. The CDR3 bases are TGTGCCAGCTCACCACCCTCTGGGGCCAACGTCCTGACTTTC. Protein: CASSPPSGANVLTF.